This T cell receptor beta chain appears in the sequencing data of a study of blood T cells in healthy people across ages. Overall study findings and caveats: Correlation between TCR beta diversity and naive T cell percentage was strong.

Germline CDR1 is MRHNA and CDR2 is SNTAGT. This CDR3 has 16 amino acids. The V and J ends lost 5 bases and 1 base, in that order; junction bases with no gene match: 10. Points on this clonotype: The antigen is undetermined.

Together with a sample-barcoded 5' primer, a J-beta primer mix was included in a second PCR lasting about 7 to 11 cycles. MiXCR, applied by TCRdb to the 5' RACE reads, yields one record per CDR3 protein. The table shows around 820,000 distinct CDR3 sequences, with 25% occurring only once. The same sample was also used in a study of T cells of mothers and their children. According to that study: All extracted RNA went into cDNA synthesis, about 1.4 ug per 15 ul.

This clonotype originated in a boy younger than 18 in good health. Sequenced: blood. The J gene is TRBJ2-5, the V gene TRBV6-4, with 7 positions matching TRBD2. In nucleotides, the CDR3 is TGTGCCAGCAGTCGGGAGTGGACTAGTGGCCAAGAGACCCAGTACTTC. This encodes CASSREWTSGQETQYF.